Listed below are T cell receptor beta chains from one sample, sequenced in a study of high-grade serous ovarian cancer treatment subgroups. TCRdb's copy holds only in-frame clones and misses some; the assay was immunoSEQ multiplex PCR. This table holds some 1,900 clones, 82% found once. Sample: tumor tissue. These receptors were taken from a human donor with high-grade serous ovarian cancer. Both conserved end residues are part of each CDR3. D genes are given only for firm matches. Some rows have no size entry. The others give once, few or many, or a class for an expanded clone.

V: TRBV9; size: .; J: TRBJ2-3; D: TRBD2; DNA: TGTGCCAGCAGCGTAGAGGGTGGACTAGCGGGAGATACGCAGTATTTT; CDR3: CASSVEGGLAGDTQYF
V: TRBV6-5; size: .; J: TRBJ2-1; D: .; DNA: TGTGCCAGCAGTTACTCGGGGGTCGACTCCTACAATGAGCAGTTCTTC; CDR3: CASSYSGVDSYNEQFF
V: TRBV11-3; size: .; J: TRBJ2-1; D: TRBD2; DNA: TGTGCCAGCAGCCCCCATAGCGGGGGGGCGGGGAATGAGCAGTTCTTC; CDR3: CASSPHSGGAGNEQFF
V: TRBV28; size: .; J: TRBJ1-5; D: .; DNA: TGTGCCGCCCGAAGGGGAGATCAGCCCCAGCATTTT; CDR3: CAARRGDQPQHF
V: TRBV9; size: .; J: TRBJ2-6; D: .; DNA: TGTGCCAGCAGCTCCGACGTATTCTCTGGGGCCAACGTCCTGACTTTC; CDR3: CASSSDVFSGANVLTF
V: TRBV19; size: .; J: TRBJ1-5; D: .; DNA: TGTGCCAGTGGGAAGGGGATTTTCAATCAGCCCCAGCATTTT; CDR3: CASGKGIFNQPQHF
V: TRBV5-1; size: .; J: TRBJ1-3; D: .; DNA: TGCGCCAGCAGCTTGGAAGGAGGCTCTGGAAACACCATATATTTT; CDR3: CASSLEGGSGNTIYF
V: TRBV11-2; size: .; J: TRBJ1-3; D: .; DNA: TGTGCCAGCAGCTTAGGGGCAACCTCTGGAAACACCATATATTTT; CDR3: CASSLGATSGNTIYF
V: TRBV18; size: .; J: TRBJ2-5; D: .; DNA: TGTGCCAGCTCATCTAGCGCACAAGAGACCCAGTACTTC; CDR3: CASSSSAQETQYF
V: TRBV27; size: .; J: TRBJ2-1; D: TRBD1; DNA: TGTGCCAGCAGTTTACCACAGGGGGCCCAATACAATGAGCAGTTCTTC; CDR3: CASSLPQGAQYNEQFF
V: TRBV6-1; size: once; J: TRBJ1-2; D: TRBD1; DNA: TGTGCCAGCAGTGGGACAGGGGGGTTCTATGGCTACACCTTC; CDR3: CASSGTGGFYGYTF
V: TRBV6-5; size: .; J: TRBJ1-2; D: TRBD1; DNA: TGTGCCAGCAGTTACTCGGGACAGGGGATCTATGGCTACACCTTC; CDR3: CASSYSGQGIYGYTF
V: TRBV7-3; size: .; J: TRBJ2-1; D: .; DNA: TGTGCCAGCAGCCCTTTCGGTTTTAGCTCCTACAATGAGCAGTTCTTC; CDR3: CASSPFGFSSYNEQFF
V: TRBV4-1; size: .; J: TRBJ2-2; D: .; DNA: TGCGCCAGCAGCCATCGGGGATCTGACGGCGGGGAGCTGTTTTTT; CDR3: CASSHRGSDGGELFF
V: TRBV7-2; size: .; J: TRBJ1-2; D: .; DNA: TGTGCCAGCAGTTCACTAATCGGGGGGTACTACGGCTACGCCTTC; CDR3: CASSSLIGGYYGYAF
V: TRBV28; size: .; J: TRBJ2-5; D: .; DNA: TGTGCCAGCAGTTTAGGGTCCCGGGGTAGACAAGAGACCCAGTACTTC; CDR3: CASSLGSRGRQETQYF
V: TRBV28; size: .; J: TRBJ2-3; D: TRBD2; DNA: TGTGCCAGCAGTGTGGGACTAGCGGGGATCCCAGATACGCAGTATTTT; CDR3: CASSVGLAGIPDTQYF
V: TRBV6-9; size: .; J: TRBJ1-2; D: TRBD1; DNA: TGTGCCAGCAGTTGGACAGGGGGCGCAGAGGGCTACACCTTC; CDR3: CASSWTGGAEGYTF
V: TRBV5-4; size: .; J: TRBJ2-3; D: TRBD2; DNA: TGTGCCAGCAGGAGACTAGCGGGCGAGCGAGATACGCAGTATTTT; CDR3: CASRRLAGERDTQYF
V: TRBV9; size: .; J: TRBJ2-2; D: .; DNA: TGTGCCAGCGGACAAGGGTACAACACCGGGGAGCTGTTTTTT; CDR3: CASGQGYNTGELFF
V: TRBV5-1; size: .; J: TRBJ1-6; D: .; DNA: TGCGCCAGCAGCATCTCAGGTTATAATTCACCCCTCCACTTT; CDR3: CASSISGYNSPLHF
V: TRBV15; size: .; J: TRBJ1-2; D: .; DNA: TGTGCCACCAGCAGAGAGGGTAGGGATGGCTACACCTTC; CDR3: CATSREGRDGYTF